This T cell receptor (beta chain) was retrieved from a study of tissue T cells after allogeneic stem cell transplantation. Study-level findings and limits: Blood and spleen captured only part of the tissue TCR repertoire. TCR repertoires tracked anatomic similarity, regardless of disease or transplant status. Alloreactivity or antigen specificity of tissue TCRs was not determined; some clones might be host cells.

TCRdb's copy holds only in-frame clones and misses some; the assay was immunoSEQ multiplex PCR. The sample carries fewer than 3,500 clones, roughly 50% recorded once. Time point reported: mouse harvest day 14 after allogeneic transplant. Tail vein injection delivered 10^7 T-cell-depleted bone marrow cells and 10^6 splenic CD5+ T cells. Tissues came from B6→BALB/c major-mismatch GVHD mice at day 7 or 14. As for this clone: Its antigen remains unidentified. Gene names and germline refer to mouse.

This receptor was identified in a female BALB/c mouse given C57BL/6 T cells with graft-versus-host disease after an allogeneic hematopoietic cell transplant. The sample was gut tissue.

The chain's CDR3 is CASSLRGAQDTQYF. CDR3 DNA (partial): TGTGCCAGCTCTCTCAGGGGGGCCCAAGACACCCAGTAC. This sequence joins TRBV12-2 and TRBJ2-5, with D perhaps TRBD2 (7 bases). The CDR3 is cut off 1 residue early in the read; its end comes from the germline J gene. V was shortened by 0 bases and J by 2 bases, with 8 bases between the two germline ends. CDR3 length equals 14 residues. The germline V gene encodes CDR1 SGHLS and CDR2 HYDKME.